This passage covers 4 T cell receptor beta chains from one sample sequenced in a study of cytomegalovirus exposure and HLA in healthy donors. Amplification used 60 Vbeta primers and 13 Jbeta primers. Produced via immunoSEQ multiplex PCR; TCRdb's table is partial and in-frame only. The repertoire holds about 170,000 clones, with about 79% as singletons. The sample taken for sequencing was PBMCs. The receptor set was obtained from a woman in her fifties or sixties in good health and CMV-seropositive.

The CDR3 DNA sequence: TGTGCCAGCAGATTACTCGAGAATTCACCCCTCCACTTT. It yields the protein CASRLLENSPLHF. The rearrangement links TRBV2 to TRBJ1-6; D remains unclear. Germline V lookup: CDR1 SNHLY, CDR2 FYNNEI. This CDR3 has 13 amino acids. V was pared by 6 bases and J by 7 bases, with 10 bases between.

The J gene is TRBJ1-5, the V gene TRBV7-2; D is perhaps TRBD1 (5 bases). The CDR3 is made up of 16 amino acids. In germline, CDR1 is SGHTA, CDR2 FQGNSA. Between the trimmed V and J ends, which lost 2 bases and 3 bases, there was a span of 14 bases. The chain's CDR3 is CASSLSGGATNQPQHF. The DNA of the CDR3 is TGTGCCAGCAGCTTAAGCGGGGGTGCTACCAATCAGCCCCAGCATTTT.

As concerns this clone: The same CDR3 is also encoded by other DNA sequences in this sample. The chain joins TRBV7-9 to TRBJ2-5, with TRBD1 matching over 9 bases. Germline CDR1 and CDR2: SEHNR and FQNEAQ (reference sequence). Trimming at V came to 4 bases and at J to 2 bases, leaving 5 bases not matched to a gene. This CDR3 region has 15 residues. CDR3 in amino acids: CASSSGQGGQETQYF. CDR3 nucleotide sequence: TGTGCCAGCAGCTCGGGACAGGGTGGACAAGAGACCCAGTACTTC.

The chain combines TRBV28 with TRBJ1-1; TRBD1 is a possible D gene (5 bases). Trimming took off 1 base at V and 6 bases at J, with 9 bases between the two ends. This CDR3 has 13 residues. Germline values: CDR1 MDHEN, CDR2 SYDVKM. In nucleotides, the CDR3 is TGTGCCAGCAGTTTATCCCAGGGCGCTGAAGCTTTCTTT. It is translated as CASSLSQGAEAFF.